This T cell receptor beta chain stems from a study of blood T cell repertoires in COVID-19 (dated by TCRdb to the early 2020s). Describing the broader study: The collaborator samples originated in the United States, Italy and Spain and spanned the acute and convalescent phases of COVID-19. The material from the prospective study consisted of cDNA or gDNA derived from T cells, B-cell-depleted T cells, or PBMCs. Subjects who had been exposed to COVID-19, were actively infected with it, or had recovered from it provided the deeply sampled blood TCRbeta repertoires that made up the dataset. The repertoires were released in a freely available public database intended as a resource for research on the immune response to SARS-CoV-2. Samples were obtained from the ongoing ImmuneRACE study (first 160 participants) and from 1,254 subjects provided by 6 global collaborators. Nearly every sample came with metadata listing a de-identified subject ID, COVID-19 status, age in years and sex. Where available, HLA class I and class II types were obtained from metadata supplied by the sample provider rather than from assay-based typing.

TCRbeta CDR3 regions were amplified from genomic DNA using the immunoSEQ Assay, a bias-controlled multiplex PCR. Per the authors' processing: The number of nucleated cells in each sample was estimated from the amplification of reference gene primers within the assay. To quantify the absolute abundance of each unique TCRbeta CDR3 rearrangement, sequence reads were collapsed and filtered. For each sample, productive Simpson clonality was calculated by taking the square root of Simpson's diversity index across productive rearrangements. Entries here come from immuneACCESS through TCRdb and include only in-frame sequences with V and J called. Some clones fail to appear in such tables; in the studies checked, an unresolved V gene covers under half of the shortfall, and the cause of the remainder is unknown. V and J calls and clone size come straight from that table; D and trimming were deduced from the DNA. The sample contains roughly 160,000 clones, approximately 80% of them found a single time. The ten largest clones capture 10% to 15% of the sample.

V loses 6 bases, J loses 15 bases, and the germline ends lie 18 bases apart. The CDR3 contains 13 residues, cysteine and phenylalanine counted. The DNA shown is the 39-base CDR3, in frame from base 1. From a lookup of the germline V gene, CDR1 and CDR2 are MNHEY and SVGAGI. On this clone itself: Its antigen remains undetermined. Base qualities are not provided; no much larger clone lies one nucleotide away.

Enrolling through a virtual design, the prospective study's participants ranged in age from roughly 18 to 95 years and lived across roughly 23 United States geographic areas. To assign participants to cohorts, the prospective study relied on clinical history that participants themselves reported in a screening survey and a study questionnaire. Recovered participants in ImmuneRACE Cohort 3 were defined as having two consecutive negative NP/OP PCR tests, clearance from a healthcare professional, or resolution of symptoms. In the prospective study, whole blood, serum and a nasopharyngeal or oropharyngeal swab were collected from each participant by mobile phlebotomists. Additional blood draws and questionnaires over an approximately two-month period could optionally be provided by prospective study participants. Blood samples from the prospective study were shipped frozen or at room temperature prior to DNA extraction.

Broad study findings and their caveats: The amount of clinical and demographic metadata varied by source and participant and was provided uncurated.

The sequence joins TRBV6-5 to TRBJ1-6, with no D gene named confidently. This receptor was identified in a woman in her fifties or sixties who had recovered from COVID-19. The sequenced material came from PBMCs or T cells enriched from blood (not recorded which). The DNA sequence is TGTGCCAGCAGCAGAGACCCCCAACAGCTCCTCCACTTT. Translated, this is CASSRDPQQLLHF.